One and the same sample provided the 18 T cell receptor beta chains below, sequenced in a study of blood T cell repertoires in COVID-19. Only in-frame clones appear in the TCRdb table, and some are missing; sequencing was by immunoSEQ multiplex PCR. In the table there are about 200,000 clones, 70% to 90% of which are singletons. Sequencing was done on a sample of peripheral blood. The receptors stem from a woman of 80 years or more with acute or convalescent COVID-19.

This sequence joins TRBV24-1 and TRBJ2-5; 8 nucleotides align to TRBD2. Germline V lookup: CDR1 KGHDR, CDR2 SFDVKD. This CDR3 spans 15 amino acids. V trimming: 3 bases; J trimming: 5 bases; junction bases outside the gene matches: 7. CDR3: CATSDAGTSGETQYF. The CDR3 DNA follows: TGTGCCACCAGTGATGCCGGGACTAGTGGGGAGACCCAGTACTTC.

The chain joins TRBV7-8 to TRBJ2-7; TRBD1 might be the D (5 bases). V was shortened by 5 bases and J by 4 bases, with 12 bases between the two germline ends. This CDR3 region has 13 residues. The germline gives CDR1 SGHVS, CDR2 FQNEAQ. In nucleotides, the CDR3 is TGTGCCAGCAGCCCTAACACAGGTTACGAGCAGTACTTC. Protein: CASSPNTGYEQYF.

This clone was observed once. The CDR3 is CASSSFGQATEAFF. The CDR3 DNA sequence: TGTGCCAGCAGTTCCTTTGGACAGGCCACTGAAGCTTTCTTT. The chain recombines TRBV6-5 with TRBJ1-1; 7 bases match TRBD1. Germline CDR1 MNHEY, CDR2 SVGAGI. V trimming: 4 bases; J trimming: 4 bases; junction bases outside the gene matches: 6. The CDR3 runs to 14 residues.

This chain links TRBV5-1 with TRBJ2-1; TRBD2 agrees at 8 bases. Germline V lookup: CDR1 SGHRS, CDR2 YFSETQ. The CDR3 has 18 amino acids. After removal of 3 bases from V and 1 base from J, the junction contained 12 bases not matched to a gene. The CDR3 sequence: CASSSLGSGRSSYNEQFF. Written as DNA, the CDR3 is TGCGCCAGCAGCTCCCTCGGGAGCGGGAGATCGTCCTACAATGAGCAGTTCTTC.

The J gene is TRBJ1-5, the V gene TRBV7-2, with D hard to call. This CDR3 contains 15 residues. V was pared by 1 base and J by 0 bases, with 7 bases between. From germline, CDR1 is SGHTA and CDR2 FQGNSA. The CDR3, as DNA: TGTGCCAGCAGCTTAGACAGCCTTAGCAATCAGCCCCAGCATTTT. The encoded protein is CASSLDSLSNQPQHF. The variable domain in full, with the rest retrieved from reference TRBV7-2 and TRBJ1-5, is GAGVSQSPSNKVTEKGKDVELRCDPISGHTALYWYRQSLGQGLEFLIYFQGNSAPDKSGLPSDRFSAERTGGSVSTLTIQRTQQEDSAVYLCASSLDSLSNQPQHFGDGTRLSIL.

The gene calls are TRBV12-5 and TRBJ2-2; 7 positions match TRBD2. CDR1 and CDR2 from the germline V gene are LGHNT and FRNRAP. The CDR3 is 17 residues long. With 6 bases clipped from V and 0 bases from J, the junction kept 10 bases outside the gene matches. The CDR3 reads CASGDGLAVANTGELFF. The CDR3 DNA is TGTGCTAGTGGGGACGGTCTAGCGGTAGCGAACACCGGGGAGCTGTTTTTT.

This rearrangement joins TRBV7-3 to TRBJ2-3, with D perhaps TRBD1 (5 bases). Germline V gives CDR1 SGHTA, CDR2 FQGTGA. The ends were cut back, 0 bases at V and 3 bases at J, with 13 bases in the middle. The length of the CDR3 is 16 residues. The CDR3 DNA is TGTGCCAGCAGCTTAACAGGGCAGGGATGGACAGATACGCAGTATTTT. It translates to CASSLTGQGWTDTQYF.

V and J are TRBV6-1 and TRBJ2-7, with TRBD2 identical over 8 bases. The V segment lost 2 bases and the J segment 3 bases; nucleotides outside the gene matches: 6. The germline CDR1 and CDR2 sequences are MNHNS and SASEGT. This CDR3 region has 15 residues. Written as DNA, the CDR3 is TGTGCCAGCAGTGAAAGGGCGGGAGGTTACTACGAGCAGTACTTC. This sequence encodes CASSERAGGYYEQYF.

The chain employs TRBV7-8 and TRBJ1-5; a possible D gene is TRBD1 (6 bases). There are 16 residues in the CDR3. With 0 bases removed from V and 4 bases from J, the gap between germline ends came to 13 bases. Per the germline V gene, CDR1 is SGHVS and CDR2 is FQNEAQ. The CDR3 DNA is TGTGCCAGCAGCTTAGCCGGGACAACTAGAAATCAGCCCCAGCATTTT. Translation: CASSLAGTTRNQPQHF.

This clone was detected a few times. The V gene is TRBV11-3, the J gene TRBJ1-1; 8 nucleotides align to TRBD1. The CDR3 totals 17 residues. Losses at the gene ends were 1 base for V and 1 base for J; bases not matched to a gene: 8. CDR1 SGHNT and CDR2 YENEEA come from the germline V gene. The CDR3 nucleotides read TGTGCCAGCAGCTTAGGGACAGGGTCCCCGGCGAACACTGAAGCTTTCTTT. Its protein is CASSLGTGSPANTEAFF.

The genes are TRBV5-1 and TRBJ2-2, with 11 bases fitting TRBD1. The CDR3 is 15 residues long. The germline gives CDR1 SGHRS, CDR2 YFSETQ. V trimming: 2 bases; J trimming: 4 bases; junction bases outside the gene matches: 1. This CDR3 reads CASSLGTGGTGELFF. CDR3 sequence (DNA): TGCGCCAGCAGCTTAGGGACAGGGGGCACCGGGGAGCTGTTTTTT.

The chain employs TRBV28 and TRBJ2-3, with TRBD2 matching 7 bases. The ends lost 8 bases at V and 4 bases at J; junction bases unmatched: 12. Germline values: CDR1 MDHEN, CDR2 SYDVKM. The CDR3 totals 15 residues. The CDR3 here is CASQPGLGRSDTQYF. The CDR3 DNA follows: TGTGCCAGCCAACCCGGACTAGGACGATCAGATACGCAGTATTTT.

The gene calls are TRBV5-1 and TRBJ1-3; D ambiguous. Trimming took 0 bases from V and 1 from J, leaving 8 bases between them. The CDR3 covers 15 residues. The germline V gene has CDR1 SGHRS and CDR2 YFSETQ. The CDR3 nucleotides read TGCGCCAGCAGCTTGGTCGTCAGTTCTGGAAACACCATATATTTT. Translating it yields CASSLVVSSGNTIYF.

This sequence joins TRBV19 and TRBJ1-2; the D is unclear. The CDR3 covers 12 residues. Germline V lookup: CDR1 LNHDA, CDR2 SQIVND (reference sequence). Trimming took off 3 bases at V and 3 bases at J, with 5 bases between the two ends. CDR3 nucleotides: TGTGCCAGTAGTATCGTCGACTATGGCTACACCTTC. Protein sequence: CASSIVDYGYTF.

The CDR3 region has the DNA TGTGCCAGCAGTTACGGACCGGGGGGTCGGCCCTATGGCACCGGGGAGCTGTTTTTT. Its translation is CASSYGPGGRPYGTGELFF. The chain couples TRBV6-2 or TRBV6-3 to TRBJ2-2, with 7 bases matching TRBD2. The length of the CDR3 is 19 residues. CDR1 and CDR2 (germline): MNHEY, SVGEGT. Trimming took 2 bases from V and 4 from J; bases not matched to a gene: 16.

The chain carries TRBV11-1 and TRBJ1-2; D remains ambiguous. The V gene lost 0 bases and the J gene lost 0 bases, with 5 bases spanning the gap. This CDR3 contains 14 residues. Looked up from germline, CDR1 is SGHAT and CDR2 is FQDESV (reference sequence). CDR3 in amino acids: CASSLAPANYGYTF. In nucleotides, the CDR3 is TGTGCCAGCAGCTTAGCCCCAGCTAACTATGGCTACACCTTC.

The count of this clone is one. The V call is TRBV6-5, the J call TRBJ2-7; D not resolved. Trimming removed 11 bases from V and 2 bases from J, with 13 bases in between. The length of the CDR3 is 12 residues. CDR1 and CDR2 (germline): MNHEY, SVGAGI. This chain's CDR3 is CAGTSSTYEQYF. The CDR3 nucleotides read TGTGCCGGCACAAGCTCTACCTACGAGCAGTACTTC.

The chain recombines TRBV5-1 with TRBJ1-2; TRBD1 might be the D (6 bases). This CDR3 spans 15 amino acids. Germline V gene data show CDR1 as SGHRS and CDR2 as YFSETQ. V dropped 4 bases and J dropped 0 bases, with 13 bases sitting between them. The CDR3 is CASSGGRGANYGYTF. CDR3 bases: TGCGCCAGCAGCGGGGGCAGGGGAGCTAACTATGGCTACACCTTC.